This TCR beta chain was captured in a study of cytotoxic CD8 clonotypes in ibrutinib-treated CLL. Regarding the study as a whole: Before falling back toward baseline at progression, clonality had risen at the time of ibrutinib response. Samples from sustained-remission and progressing patients were taken at different times. Exceeding age-matched healthy donors, baseline clonality also tracked the counts of circulating CD8+ T cells.

Concerning this clone itself: Its antigen is still unknown.

This CDR3 comprises 15 residues. Germline CDR1 and CDR2: SEHNR and FQNEAQ (reference sequence). Trimming cost V 4 bases and J 2 bases; bases outside gene matches: 5. Sequenced by immunoSEQ multiplex PCR; TCRdb stores in-frame clones only, minus some. There are fewer than 7,000 clones in the sample; around 79% occur only once, and just under 5% lies in the top ten. This chain joins TRBV7-9 and TRBJ2-1, with 7 nucleotides matching TRBD1. The starting material was PBMCs, obtained before ibrutinib treatment. This receptor was identified in a human donor with chronic lymphocytic leukemia. CDR3 coding DNA: TGTGCCAGCAGCTCGTCAACAGGGGCCTACAATGAGCAGTTCTTC. It is translated as CASSSSTGAYNEQFF.